This is a list of T cell receptor beta chains from one sample in a study of T cell responses to AZD1222 COVID-19 vaccine. The protocol was immunoSEQ multiplex PCR, while the TCRdb copy is restricted to in-frame clones and leaves out a portion. Of 100,000 to 120,000 clones in the sample, about 81% were seen once. Sequenced here: peripheral blood, sampled on day 0 of AZD1222 vaccination. The receptors derive from an adult in good health. Both conserved end residues are part of each CDR3. The D gene is left open where the match is weak. The size field is filled for only some rows; it gives once, few, many or a size class.

d_gene	v_gene	abundance	len	j_gene	CDR3aa	CDR3nt
TRBD2	TRBV2	once	19	TRBJ2-6	CASSRLAGDLTGGANVLTF	TGTGCCAGCAGTCGACTAGCGGGAGACCTTACGGGAGGGGCCAACGTCCTGACTTTC
.	TRBV28	few	13	TRBJ1-4	CASTRGGREKLFF	TGTGCCAGCACCCGGGGGGGTCGAGAAAAACTGTTTTTT
.	TRBV6-5	once	15	TRBJ1-1	CASIEYGTGRTEAFF	TGTGCCAGCATCGAATATGGGACTGGAAGGACTGAAGCTTTCTTT
TRBD2	TRBV4-3	once	19	TRBJ2-2	CASSQDLGVAGANTGELFF	TGCGCCAGCAGCCAAGATCTTGGGGTAGCGGGGGCGAACACCGGGGAGCTGTTTTTT
.	TRBV30	.	12	TRBJ1-1	CAWSARGQEAFF	TGTGCCTGGAGTGCCCGGGGCCAAGAAGCTTTCTTT
.	TRBV7-6	.	15	TRBJ2-5	CASSPKDTSQETQYF	TGTGCCAGCAGCCCGAAAGACACGTCTCAAGAGACCCAGTACTTC
TRBD2	TRBV6-5	.	14	TRBJ2-7	CASSLSGSSYEQYF	TGTGCCAGCAGTCTTAGCGGGAGTTCCTACGAGCAGTACTTC
.	TRBV27	.	14	TRBJ1-2	CASSLQSGNYGYTF	TGTGCCAGCAGTTTACAGTCAGGGAACTATGGCTACACCTTC
.	TRBV19	.	15	TRBJ1-2	CASTLGGDANYGYTF	TGTGCCAGTACCCTAGGGGGGGACGCGAACTATGGCTACACCTTC
.	TRBV4-3	.	15	TRBJ2-1	CASSQHRVSYNEQFF	TGCGCCAGCAGCCAACACAGGGTTTCCTACAATGAGCAGTTCTTC
.	TRBV2	.	18	TRBJ2-4	CASSNLGRRGTAKNIQYF	TGTGCCAGCAGCAACCTTGGACGCAGGGGAACAGCCAAAAACATTCAGTACTTC
TRBD2	TRBV27	.	17	TRBJ2-5	CASSFLGGGGYQETQYF	TGTGCCAGCAGTTTCCTGGGGGGCGGGGGGTACCAAGAGACCCAGTACTTC
.	TRBV4-1	.	15	TRBJ2-7	CASSQGYPDQREQYF	TGCGCCAGCAGCCAAGGGTACCCAGACCAGAGGGAGCAGTACTTC
.	TRBV28	.	17	TRBJ2-3	CASSFREGHSSTDTQYF	TGTGCCAGCAGTTTTAGAGAGGGACACTCTAGCACAGATACGCAGTATTTT
.	TRBV6-5	.	15	TRBJ1-6	CASSYQNRANSPLHF	TGTGCCAGCAGTTACCAGAACAGAGCTAATTCACCCCTCCACTTT
TRBD1	TRBV9	.	16	TRBJ2-3	CASSVAGQGGTDTQYF	TGTGCCAGCAGCGTAGCCGGACAGGGGGGAACAGATACGCAGTATTTT
.	TRBV19	.	12	TRBJ1-1	CASTNLNTEAFF	TGTGCCAGTACGAACTTGAACACTGAAGCTTTCTTT